The entry that follows covers one T cell receptor beta chain sequence. The antigen remains undetermined. The data were obtained in a study of Ad26.COV2.S vaccination and SARS-CoV-2 variants. Findings and limits, study-wide: Recipients given vaccine exceeded placebo recipients in spike-specific TCR breadth.

Described treatment: roughly 18 received Ad26.COV2.S at low or high dose, single or two shots; a few received placebo; per-sample allocation not given. Sampling was performed 63 days after the first vaccine or placebo injection. An adult aged 18-55 years in Boston served as the donor. An Ad26 vector expressing Wuhan-strain SARS-CoV-2 spike served as the vaccine. The method was immunoSEQ multiplex PCR; TCRdb's version includes in-frame clones alone and lacks a portion of them. The repertoire holds about 680,000 clones, roughly nine tenths seen once, with over 1.3% in the top ten. The material sequenced was peripheral blood, taken in a trial of Ad26.COV2.S vaccine versus placebo. This TCR came from a person between 18 and 59 years old who received the Ad26.COV2.S COVID-19 vaccine or a placebo.

The CDR3 DNA reads TGCGCCAGCAGCGCATCCACCACAGGGGTCGTACAGACCCAGTACTTC. The encoded protein is CASSASTTGVVQTQYF. This chain connects TRBV5-1 to TRBJ2-5, with 7 bases identical to TRBD1. The CDR3 contains 16 residues. The germline V gene encodes CDR1 SGHRS and CDR2 YFSETQ. V dropped 4 bases and J dropped 6; count of bases not matched to a gene: 15.